One sample yielded the 7 T cell receptor beta chains listed below, sequenced in a study of OX40 agonist ivuxolimab in advanced cancers. Here immunoSEQ multiplex PCR was the method, and the copy in TCRdb shows in-frame clones only, minus some. The sample records under 100,000 clones, 70% to 90% being singletons. The source was CD4+ or CD8+ T cells sorted from blood, collected in a trial of the OX40 agonist ivuxolimab. These receptors all stem from an adult with an advanced solid tumor such as melanoma, head and neck, liver or kidney cancer.

The J gene is TRBJ1-4, the V gene TRBV2; D is possibly TRBD1 (6 bases). The ends were cut back, 8 bases at V and 5 bases at J, with 12 bases in the middle. Looked up from germline, CDR1 is SNHLY and CDR2 is FYNNEI. The CDR3 runs to 13 residues. The CDR3 bases are TGTGCCAGCCGGACAGATTACAATGAAAAACTGTTTTTT. Residues: CASRTDYNEKLFF.

The V call is TRBV6-6, the J call TRBJ2-5; D is ambiguous. Germline V CDR1 and CDR2: MNHNY, SVGAGI (reference sequence). The CDR3 spans 11 residues. Trimming pared 5 bases from V and 5 bases from J, leaving 6 bases between. The CDR3, as DNA: TGTGCCAGCAGTCCTGAGGAGACCCAGTACTTC. Translating it yields CASSPEETQYF.

CDR3 protein: CASSNGPRYGYTF. The CDR3 DNA reads TGTGCCAGCAGCAACGGGCCACGCTATGGCTACACCTTC. The V and J genes are TRBV5-4 and TRBJ1-2; no clear D. The CDR3 runs 13 residues. Per germline, CDR1 SGHNT and CDR2 YYREEE (reference sequence). The V end was cut by 4 bases, the J end by 4 bases, with 11 bases between.

The chain recombines TRBV28 with TRBJ2-3; weak D call: TRBD1 (7 bases). In germline, CDR1 is MDHEN, CDR2 SYDVKM. Trimming cost V 6 bases and J 0 bases, with 13 bases left between them. The CDR3 has 15 amino acids. The CDR3 nucleotides read TGTGCCAGCAGCGGCGGGACAGCTAGCACAGATACGCAGTATTTT. It encodes CASSGGTASTDTQYF.

The chain recombines TRBV7-2 with TRBJ1-2, with 9 bases identical to TRBD1. The CDR3 is 15 amino acids. In germline, CDR1 is SGHTA, CDR2 FQGNSA. V was pared by 4 bases and J by 5 bases, with 8 bases of the junction left unmatched. The CDR3 protein is CASSSTGGGAYGYTF. CDR3 bases: TGTGCCAGCAGCTCAACAGGGGGCGGTGCATATGGCTACACCTTC.

This chain uses TRBV10-1 with TRBJ2-6; D assignment may be TRBD1 or TRBD2 (6 bases each). Trimming pared 2 bases from V and 0 bases from J, leaving 11 bases between. In germline, CDR1 is WNHNN, CDR2 SYGVQD (reference sequence). The CDR3 runs 17 residues. CDR3: CASSEARGGSGANVLTF. The CDR3 DNA reads as TGCGCCAGCAGTGAGGCCAGGGGAGGCTCTGGGGCCAACGTCCTGACTTTC.

V usage is TRBV5-1 and J usage is TRBJ2-6; a possible D gene is TRBD2 (6 bases). Trimming removed 6 bases at V and 2 bases at J, with 18 bases between. This CDR3 contains 17 residues. Germline loops: CDR1 SGHRS, CDR2 YFSETQ. CDR3 sequence reads: CASNREGGLAGANVLTF. The CDR3 nucleotides read TGCGCCAGCAACAGAGAAGGAGGGTTGGCTGGGGCCAACGTCCTGACTTTC.